These T cell receptor beta chains were read from a single sample in a study of T cell clones after liver transplantation. The repertoire was sequenced with immunoSEQ multiplex PCR; TCRdb's copy has only in-frame clones and lacks some. Here the sample spans over 60,000 clones, 80% being singletons. The specimen was CD4+ T cells from blood, collected before liver transplant. The receptors were gathered from a human donor who received a liver transplant. CDR3s leave out the opening cysteine and the closing phenylalanine or tryptophan.

cdr3_aa j_call v_call
ASTPSQGRGGYT TRBJ1-2 TRBV27
ASRTGDNTEAF TRBJ1-1 TRBV27
ASTGSGKNGELF TRBJ2-2 TRBV7-8
ASSLGGTGRETQY TRBJ2-5 TRBV9
ASSLTSAPGELF TRBJ2-2 TRBV5-1
ASSLAMVRLNNEKLF TRBJ1-4 TRBV5-1
ASSLKAGVTDTQY TRBJ2-3 TRBV5-1
ASSDSGGAETQY TRBJ2-5 TRBV2
ASKGWVEETQY TRBJ2-5 TRBV28
SVSKGNQPQH TRBJ1-5 TRBV29-1
ASSRPNVLNTEAF TRBJ1-1 TRBV10-2
ASRSSGRESDTQY TRBJ2-3 TRBV6-5
ASSPGGPGETQY TRBJ2-5 TRBV28
ATSRDLVGQGAGGYT TRBJ1-2 TRBV15
ASSLRETQY TRBJ2-5 TRBV5-1
ASSEGVSSYEQY TRBJ2-7 TRBV6-1
ASSWLFQETQY TRBJ2-5 TRBV19
ASSQEGFGSLSGARTYNEQF TRBJ2-1 TRBV14
ASSPRDSFSGNTIY TRBJ1-3 TRBV11-2
ASSIVGVSGELF TRBJ2-2 TRBV19
ASSDLTARNTEAF TRBJ1-1 TRBV25-1
ASSPDRGGYT TRBJ1-2 TRBV7-2
ASSLFIKGVGTNEKLF TRBJ1-4 TRBV7-8
ASSAGGGDGYT TRBJ1-2 TRBV9
ASSASGSQF TRBJ2-1 TRBV9
ASSFTPLGEQY TRBJ2-7 TRBV11-3
ASSELQGATNEKLF TRBJ1-4 TRBV6-1